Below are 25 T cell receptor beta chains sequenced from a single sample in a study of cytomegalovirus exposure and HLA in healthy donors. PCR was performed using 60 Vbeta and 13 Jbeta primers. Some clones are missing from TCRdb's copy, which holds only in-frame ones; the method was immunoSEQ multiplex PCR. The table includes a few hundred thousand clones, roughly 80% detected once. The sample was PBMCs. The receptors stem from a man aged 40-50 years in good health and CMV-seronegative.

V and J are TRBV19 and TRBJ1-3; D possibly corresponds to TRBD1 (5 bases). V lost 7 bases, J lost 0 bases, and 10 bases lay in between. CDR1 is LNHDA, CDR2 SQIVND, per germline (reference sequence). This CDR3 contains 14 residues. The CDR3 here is CASKGLFSGNTIYF. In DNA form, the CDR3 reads TGTGCCAGTAAGGGACTTTTCTCTGGAAACACCATATATTTT.

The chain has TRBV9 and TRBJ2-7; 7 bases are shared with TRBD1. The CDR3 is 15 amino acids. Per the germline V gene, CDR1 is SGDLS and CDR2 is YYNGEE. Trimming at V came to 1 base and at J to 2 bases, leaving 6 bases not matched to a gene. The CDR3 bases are TGTGCCAGCAGCGTAAATGACAGGGAAACCTACGAGCAGTACTTC. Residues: CASSVNDRETYEQYF.

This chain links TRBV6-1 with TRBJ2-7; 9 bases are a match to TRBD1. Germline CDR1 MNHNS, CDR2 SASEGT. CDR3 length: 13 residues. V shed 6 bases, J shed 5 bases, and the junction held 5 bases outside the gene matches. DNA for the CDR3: TGTGCCAGCAGCGGACAGGGGAGGGACGAGCAGTACTTC. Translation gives CASSGQGRDEQYF.

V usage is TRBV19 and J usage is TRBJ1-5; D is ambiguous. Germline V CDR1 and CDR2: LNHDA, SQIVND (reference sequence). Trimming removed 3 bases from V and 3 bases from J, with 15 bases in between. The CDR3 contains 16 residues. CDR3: CASSIEWARSNQPQHF. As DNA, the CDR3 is TGTGCCAGTAGTATTGAGTGGGCCCGCTCCAATCAGCCCCAGCATTTT.

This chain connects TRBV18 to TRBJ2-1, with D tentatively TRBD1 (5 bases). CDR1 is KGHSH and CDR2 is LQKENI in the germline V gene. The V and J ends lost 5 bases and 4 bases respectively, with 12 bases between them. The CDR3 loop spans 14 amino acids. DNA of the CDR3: TGTGCCAGCTCAATCCAGGGCTATTACAATGAGCAGTTCTTC. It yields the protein CASSIQGYYNEQFF. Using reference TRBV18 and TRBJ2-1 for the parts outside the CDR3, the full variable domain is NAGVMQNPRHLVRRRGQEARLRCSPMKGHSHVYWYRQLPEEGLKFMVYLQKENIIDESGMPKERFSAEFPKEGPSILRIQQVVRGDSAAYFCASSIQGYYNEQFFGPGTRLTVL.

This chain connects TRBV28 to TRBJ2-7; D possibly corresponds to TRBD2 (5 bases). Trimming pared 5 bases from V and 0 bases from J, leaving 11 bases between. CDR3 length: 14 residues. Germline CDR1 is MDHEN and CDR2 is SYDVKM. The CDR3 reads CASSVGRASYEQYF. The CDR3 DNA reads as TGTGCCAGCAGTGTAGGGAGAGCCTCCTACGAGCAGTACTTC. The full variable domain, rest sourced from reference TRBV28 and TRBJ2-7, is DVKVTQSSRYLVKRTGEKVFLECVQDMDHENMFWYRQDPGLGLRLIYFSYDVKMKEKGDIPEGYSVSREKKERFSLILESASTNQTSMYLCASSVGRASYEQYFGPGTRLTVT.

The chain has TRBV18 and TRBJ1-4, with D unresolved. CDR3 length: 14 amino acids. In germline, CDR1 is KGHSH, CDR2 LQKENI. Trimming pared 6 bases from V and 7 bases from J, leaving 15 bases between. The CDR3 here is CASSPRRGGEKLFF. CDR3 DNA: TGTGCCAGCTCCCCCCGCCGGGGTGGTGAAAAACTGTTTTTT.

The CDR3 loop reads CAGRRTDSYEQYF. The CDR3, as DNA: TGTGCCGGCCGGAGGACGGACTCCTACGAGCAGTACTTC. The V call is TRBV2, the J call TRBJ2-7, with D maybe TRBD2 (5 bases). V was pared by 11 bases and J by 0 bases, with 14 bases between. Germline V lookup: CDR1 SNHLY, CDR2 FYNNEI. This CDR3 spans 13 amino acids.

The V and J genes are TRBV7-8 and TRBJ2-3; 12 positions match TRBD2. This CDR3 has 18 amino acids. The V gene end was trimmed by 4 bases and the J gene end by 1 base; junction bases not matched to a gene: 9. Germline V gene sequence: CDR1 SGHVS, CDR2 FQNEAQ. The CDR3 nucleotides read TGTGCCAGCAGCTCCGAAGTCCGACTAGCGGGGGGCACAGATACGCAGTATTTT. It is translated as CASSSEVRLAGGTDTQYF.

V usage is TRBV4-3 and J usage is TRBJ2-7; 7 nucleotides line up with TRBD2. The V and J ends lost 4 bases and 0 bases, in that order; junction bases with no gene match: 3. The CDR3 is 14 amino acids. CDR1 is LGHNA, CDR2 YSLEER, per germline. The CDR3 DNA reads TGCGCCAGCAGCCGGGGGGGAGTCTCCTACGAGCAGTACTTC. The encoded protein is CASSRGGVSYEQYF.

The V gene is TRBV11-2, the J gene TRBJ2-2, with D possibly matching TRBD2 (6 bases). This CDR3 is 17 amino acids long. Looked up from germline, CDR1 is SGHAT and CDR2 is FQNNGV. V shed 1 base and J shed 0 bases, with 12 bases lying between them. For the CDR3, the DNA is TGTGCCAGCAGCTTAGTGGGACTGCTCGCGAACACCGGGGAGCTGTTTTTT. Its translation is CASSLVGLLANTGELFF.

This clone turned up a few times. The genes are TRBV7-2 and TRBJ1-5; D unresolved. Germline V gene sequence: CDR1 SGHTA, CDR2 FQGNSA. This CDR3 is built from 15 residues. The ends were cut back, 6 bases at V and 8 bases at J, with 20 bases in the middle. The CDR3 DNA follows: TGTGCCAGCAGTCCACTGTTTAGGAAGGCGGAGCCCCAGCATTTT. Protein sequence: CASSPLFRKAEPQHF. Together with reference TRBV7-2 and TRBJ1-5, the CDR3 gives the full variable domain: GAGVSQSPSNKVTEKGKDVELRCDPISGHTALYWYRQSLGQGLEFLIYFQGNSAPDKSGLPSDRFSAERTGGSVSTLTIQRTQQEDSAVYLCASSPLFRKAEPQHFGDGTRLSIL.

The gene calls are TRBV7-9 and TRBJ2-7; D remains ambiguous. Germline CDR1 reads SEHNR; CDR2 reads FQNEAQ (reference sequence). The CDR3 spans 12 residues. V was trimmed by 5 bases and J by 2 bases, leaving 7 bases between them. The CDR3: CASSLSTYEQYF. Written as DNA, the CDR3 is TGTGCCAGCAGCCTATCTACCTACGAGCAGTACTTC.

CDR3 nucleotide sequence: TGCGCCAGCAGCCAATTGACAGGGCTTGGAAACACCATATATTTT. It specifies CASSQLTGLGNTIYF. The rearrangement joins TRBV4-1 to TRBJ1-3, with 7 bases aligning to TRBD1. Germline trimming cut 2 bases from V and 3 bases from J; bases unmatched to any gene: 4. CDR1 and CDR2 (germline): MGHRA, YSYEKL. The CDR3 sequence is 15 residues long.

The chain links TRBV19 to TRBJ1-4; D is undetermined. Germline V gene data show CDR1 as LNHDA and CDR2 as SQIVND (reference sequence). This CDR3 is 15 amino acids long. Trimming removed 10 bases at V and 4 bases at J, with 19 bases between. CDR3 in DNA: TGTGCCATCGGGATAGAACGTCGCCTTAATGAAAAACTGTTTTTT. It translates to CAIGIERRLNEKLFF.

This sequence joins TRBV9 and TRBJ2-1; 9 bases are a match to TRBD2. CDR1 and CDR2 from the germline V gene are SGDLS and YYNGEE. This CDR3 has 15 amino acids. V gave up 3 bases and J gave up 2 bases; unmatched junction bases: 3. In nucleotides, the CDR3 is TGTGCCAGCAGCGAGGCGGGAGGGCCCTACAATGAGCAGTTCTTC. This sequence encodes CASSEAGGPYNEQFF.

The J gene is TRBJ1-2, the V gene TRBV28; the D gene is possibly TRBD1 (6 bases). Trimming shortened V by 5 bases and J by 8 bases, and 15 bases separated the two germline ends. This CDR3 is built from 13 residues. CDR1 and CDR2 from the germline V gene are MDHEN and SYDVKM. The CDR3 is CASSPTTGDGYTF. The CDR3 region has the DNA TGTGCCAGCAGTCCCACGACAGGAGACGGCTACACCTTC.

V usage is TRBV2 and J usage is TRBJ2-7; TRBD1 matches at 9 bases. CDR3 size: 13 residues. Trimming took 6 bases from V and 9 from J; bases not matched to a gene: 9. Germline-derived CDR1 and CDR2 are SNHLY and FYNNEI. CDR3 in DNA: TGTGCCAGCAGGAGGGACAGGGAGAACGGGCAGTACTTC. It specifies CASRRDRENGQYF.

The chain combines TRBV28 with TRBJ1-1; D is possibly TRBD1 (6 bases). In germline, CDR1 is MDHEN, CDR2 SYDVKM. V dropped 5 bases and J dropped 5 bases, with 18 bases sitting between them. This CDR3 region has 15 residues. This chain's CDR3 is CASSPGTTGRTEAFF. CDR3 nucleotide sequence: TGTGCCAGCAGTCCTGGGACTACAGGGAGAACTGAAGCTTTCTTT. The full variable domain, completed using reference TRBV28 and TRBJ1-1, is DVKVTQSSRYLVKRTGEKVFLECVQDMDHENMFWYRQDPGLGLRLIYFSYDVKMKEKGDIPEGYSVSREKKERFSLILESASTNQTSMYLCASSPGTTGRTEAFFGQGTRLTVV.

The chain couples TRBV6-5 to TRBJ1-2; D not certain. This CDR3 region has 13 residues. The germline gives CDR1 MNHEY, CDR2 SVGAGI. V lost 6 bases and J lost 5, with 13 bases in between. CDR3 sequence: CASSTFRGYGYTF. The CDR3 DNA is TGTGCCAGCAGCACCTTCCGGGGATATGGCTACACCTTC.

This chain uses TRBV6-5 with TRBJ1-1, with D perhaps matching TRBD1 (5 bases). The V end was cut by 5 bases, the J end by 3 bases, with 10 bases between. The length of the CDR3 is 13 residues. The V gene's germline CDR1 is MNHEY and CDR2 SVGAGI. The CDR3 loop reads CASSPGYDTEAFF. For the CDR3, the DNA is TGTGCCAGCAGTCCAGGGTATGACACTGAAGCTTTCTTT.

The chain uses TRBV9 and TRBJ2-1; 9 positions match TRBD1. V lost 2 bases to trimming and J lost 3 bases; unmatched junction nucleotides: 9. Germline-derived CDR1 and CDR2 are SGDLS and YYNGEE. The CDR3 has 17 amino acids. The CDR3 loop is CASSVAGTGRSYNEQFF. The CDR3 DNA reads TGTGCCAGCAGCGTTGCTGGGACAGGGAGGAGCTACAATGAGCAGTTCTTC.

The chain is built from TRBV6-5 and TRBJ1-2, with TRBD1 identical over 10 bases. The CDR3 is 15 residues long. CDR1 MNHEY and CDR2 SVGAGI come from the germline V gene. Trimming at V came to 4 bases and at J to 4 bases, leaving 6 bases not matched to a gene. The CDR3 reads CASSSGQGGGYGYTF. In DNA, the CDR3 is TGTGCCAGCAGTTCAGGACAGGGGGGAGGCTATGGCTACACCTTC.

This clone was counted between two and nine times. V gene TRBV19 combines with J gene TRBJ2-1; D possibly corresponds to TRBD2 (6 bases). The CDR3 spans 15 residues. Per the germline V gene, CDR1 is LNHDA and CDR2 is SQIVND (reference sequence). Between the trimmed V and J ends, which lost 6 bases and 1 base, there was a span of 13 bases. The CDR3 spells CASSPEEGSYNEQFF. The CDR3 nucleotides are TGTGCCAGTAGCCCCGAGGAGGGGTCCTACAATGAGCAGTTCTTC.

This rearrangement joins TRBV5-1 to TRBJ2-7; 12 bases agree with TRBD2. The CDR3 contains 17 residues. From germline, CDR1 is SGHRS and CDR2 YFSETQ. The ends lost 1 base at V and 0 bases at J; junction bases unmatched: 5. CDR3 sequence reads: CASSLRTSGEISYEQYF. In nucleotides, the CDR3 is TGCGCCAGCAGCTTGCGGACTAGCGGGGAGATCTCCTACGAGCAGTACTTC.